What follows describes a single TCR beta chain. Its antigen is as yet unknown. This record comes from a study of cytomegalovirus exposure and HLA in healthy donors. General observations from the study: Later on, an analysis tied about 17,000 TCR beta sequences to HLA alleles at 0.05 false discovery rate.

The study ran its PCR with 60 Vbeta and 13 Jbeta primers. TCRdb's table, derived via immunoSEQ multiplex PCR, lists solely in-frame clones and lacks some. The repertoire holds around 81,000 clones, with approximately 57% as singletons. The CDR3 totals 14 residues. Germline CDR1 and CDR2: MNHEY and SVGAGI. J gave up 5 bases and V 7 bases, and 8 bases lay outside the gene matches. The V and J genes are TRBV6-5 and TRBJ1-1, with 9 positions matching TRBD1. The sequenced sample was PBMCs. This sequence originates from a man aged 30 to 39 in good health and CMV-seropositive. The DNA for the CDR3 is TGTGCCAGCATCCGGGACAGGGATGGGACTGAAGCTTTCTTT. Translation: CASIRDRDGTEAFF.